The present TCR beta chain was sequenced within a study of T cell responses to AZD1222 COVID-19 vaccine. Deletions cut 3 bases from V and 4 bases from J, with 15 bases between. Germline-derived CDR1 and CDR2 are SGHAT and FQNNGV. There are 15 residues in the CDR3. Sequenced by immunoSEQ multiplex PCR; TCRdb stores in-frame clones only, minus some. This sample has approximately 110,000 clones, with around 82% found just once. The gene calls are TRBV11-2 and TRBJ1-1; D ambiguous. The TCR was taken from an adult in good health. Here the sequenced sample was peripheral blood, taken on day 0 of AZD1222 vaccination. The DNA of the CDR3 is TGTGCCAGCAGCTTTGGGCTCGGTCAGCTCACTGAAGCTTTCTTT. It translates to CASSFGLGQLTEAFF. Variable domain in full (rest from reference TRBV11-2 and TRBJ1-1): EAGVAQSPRYKIIEKRQSVAFWCNPISGHATLYWYQQILGQGPKLLIQFQNNGVVDDSQLPKDRFSAERLKGVDSTLKIQPAKLEDSAVYLCASSFGLGQLTEAFFGQGTRLTVV.